The 17 T cell receptor beta chains below come from one sample, sequenced in a study of long-term antiretroviral therapy in people with HIV. Run at survey level, the immunoSEQ assay was version v3.0. Profiled with immunoSEQ multiplex PCR; TCRdb holds only in-frame clones, not every one. The repertoire holds fewer than 45,000 clones, approximately 85% seen once, with approximately 14% in the top ten. Source: unsorted PBMCs, taken 0.3 years after starting antiretroviral therapy. The receptors stem from a man in his late teens or twenties with HIV.

The chain recombines TRBV7-2 with TRBJ2-5; D gene ambiguous. Germline loops: CDR1 SGHTA, CDR2 FQGNSA. The CDR3 length is 13 residues. V was pared by 3 bases and J by 2 bases, with 7 bases between. The CDR3 here is CASSFGRQETQYF. For the CDR3, the DNA is TGTGCCAGCAGCTTCGGCAGACAAGAGACCCAGTACTTC.

The rearrangement joins TRBV9 to TRBJ2-7; 8 bases are shared with TRBD2. Germline lookup yields CDR1 SGDLS and CDR2 YYNGEE. This CDR3 is 14 amino acids long. J lost 5 bases, V lost 3 bases, and 7 bases had no gene match. The CDR3 bases are TGTGCCAGCAGCGGAAGCGGGAGTGCCGACGAGCAGTACTTC. This gives the protein CASSGSGSADEQYF.

The V and J genes are TRBV29-1 and TRBJ2-5, with 8 bases lining up with TRBD2. Germline lookup yields CDR1 SQVTM and CDR2 ANQGSEA. The ends lost 4 bases at V and 1 base at J; junction bases unmatched: 2. The CDR3 runs 13 residues. CDR3: CSVARGGQETQYF. In DNA form, the CDR3 reads TGCAGCGTTGCCCGGGGGGGCCAAGAGACCCAGTACTTC.

The chain has TRBV27 and TRBJ1-1; D is unresolved. Trimming stripped 4 bases from V and 4 bases from J, with 7 bases between. CDR3 size: 12 residues. The germline V gene has CDR1 MNHEY and CDR2 SMNVEV (reference sequence). CDR3 nucleotide sequence: TGTGCCAGCAGTTCCGTGGGCACTGAAGCTTTCTTT. Translation gives CASSSVGTEAFF.

V gene TRBV6-5 combines with J gene TRBJ2-3; D remains unclear. Trimming took 0 bases from V and 13 from J, leaving 8 bases between them. This CDR3 comprises 11 residues. Germline assignment: CDR1 MNHEY and CDR2 SVGAGI. CDR3 nucleotides: TGTGCCAGCAGTTACTCCGGAAAGGAGTATTTT. Translation gives CASSYSGKEYF.

Turning to this clone: The junction does not match germline at one end; this may be a read error. The chain recombines TRBV6-6 with TRBJ1-1; the match to TRBD1 covers 8 bases. CDR3 length: 16 residues. Germline V gene lookup returns CDR1 MNHNY and CDR2 SVGAGI (reference sequence). CDR3 sequence (DNA): TGTGCCAGCAGTTACTCGAGGACAGGGAGGTTCTTTCGGGATTTTTTT. This encodes CASSYSRTGRFFRDFF.

In its sample, this clone was seen a few times. The chain carries TRBV19 and TRBJ1-5; 9 bases align to TRBD1. V was clipped by 3 bases and J by 7 bases; unmatched bases: 7. This CDR3 comprises 15 residues. The germline V gene has CDR1 LNHDA and CDR2 SQIVND (reference sequence). CDR3: CASSISGTGSQPQHF. CDR3 sequence (DNA): TGTGCCAGTAGTATCTCCGGGACAGGGTCCCAGCCCCAGCATTTT.

This clone was seen a few times. The gene calls are TRBV7-9 and TRBJ2-7; the D gene is possibly TRBD1 (6 bases). Trimming left V 4 bases short and J 5 bases short, with 12 bases between. The germline V gene encodes CDR1 SEHNR and CDR2 FQNEAQ (reference sequence). This CDR3 comprises 13 residues. CDR3 sequence reads: CASSSPQGNEQYF. The DNA of the CDR3 is TGTGCCAGCAGCTCCCCACAGGGTAACGAGCAGTACTTC.

The V and J genes are TRBV27 and TRBJ2-3; TRBD2 aligns across 9 bases. Germline V gives CDR1 MNHEY, CDR2 SMNVEV (reference sequence). The CDR3 is 15 amino acids. V was pared by 8 bases and J by 3 bases, with 9 bases of the junction left unmatched. The CDR3 coding sequence is TGTGCCAGCGGACTGATGACTAGCGGTACAGATACGCAGTATTTT. Translated: CASGLMTSGTDTQYF.

J is TRBJ2-7 and V is TRBV5-1, with TRBD1 identical over 9 bases. V was pared by 1 base and J by 2 bases, with 10 bases of the junction left unmatched. The CDR3 contains 17 residues. CDR1 and CDR2 (germline): SGHRS, YFSETQ. CDR3: CASSLLGGQGIPYEQYF. In DNA form, the CDR3 reads TGCGCCAGCAGCTTGCTAGGAGGACAGGGGATACCCTACGAGCAGTACTTC.

The gene calls are TRBV30 and TRBJ2-7; 8 nucleotides line up with TRBD1. This CDR3 has 13 residues. Looked up from germline, CDR1 is GTSNPN and CDR2 is SVGIG (reference sequence). Trimming at V came to 4 bases and at J to 2 bases, leaving 4 bases not matched to a gene. The CDR3 bases are TGTGCCTGGACCCGACAGGGGACCTACGAGCAGTACTTC. Protein: CAWTRQGTYEQYF.

In DNA form, the CDR3 reads TGTGCCAGCAGCCAAGGACTAGCGGGGGTCACAGATACGCAGTATTTT. It is translated as CASSQGLAGVTDTQYF. The V and J genes are TRBV14 and TRBJ2-3; 12 bases match TRBD2. The CDR3 is 16 amino acids. Germline V lookup: CDR1 SGHDN, CDR2 FVKESK. With V trimmed by 1 base and J by 2 bases, 1 base remained unmatched. The full variable domain, completed using reference TRBV14 and TRBJ2-3, is EAGVTQFPSHSVIEKGQTVTLRCDPISGHDNLYWYRRVMGKEIKFLLHFVKESKQDESGMPNNRFLAERTGGTYSTLKVQPAELEDSGVYFCASSQGLAGVTDTQYFGPGTRLTVL.

The chain links TRBV27 to TRBJ1-1; TRBD1 is a possible D gene (6 bases). The length of the CDR3 is 15 residues. The V gene lost 0 bases and the J gene lost 5 bases, with 13 bases spanning the gap. Germline-derived CDR1 and CDR2 are MNHEY and SMNVEV (reference sequence). The chain's CDR3 is CASSLSFQGRTEAFF. The CDR3 DNA reads as TGTGCCAGCAGTTTATCGTTTCAGGGGCGGACTGAAGCTTTCTTT.

The J gene is TRBJ2-5, the V gene TRBV7-8; D not certain. The CDR3 has 14 amino acids. Germline lookup yields CDR1 SGHVS and CDR2 FQNEAQ. The V end was cut by 5 bases, the J end by 5 bases, with 15 bases between. The CDR3 DNA reads TGTGCCAGCAGCGGATGGGGTTGGTTGGAGACCCAGTACTTC. This translates into CASSGWGWLETQYF.

The rearrangement joins TRBV7-9 to TRBJ2-5; 9 bases map to TRBD2. With V trimmed by 4 bases and J by 3 bases, 12 bases remained unmatched. CDR1 SEHNR and CDR2 FQNEAQ come from the germline V gene (reference sequence). The CDR3 consists of 17 residues. The CDR3 loop is CASSSSTSGASKETQYF. As DNA, the CDR3 is TGTGCCAGCAGCTCCTCGACTAGCGGAGCTTCCAAAGAGACCCAGTACTTC.

The V gene is TRBV4-2, the J gene TRBJ2-7; unclear D gene. CDR1 is LGHNA and CDR2 is YNFKEQ in the germline V gene. V lost 1 base and J 2 bases, leaving 9 bases between the germline ends. This CDR3 spans 14 amino acids. The CDR3 region is CASSQVGTTYEQYF. CDR3 nucleotides: TGTGCCAGCAGCCAAGTAGGCACTACCTACGAGCAGTACTTC.

The V call is TRBV9, the J call TRBJ2-3; no clear D. V shed 3 bases and J shed 2 bases, with 7 bases lying between them. Germline CDR1 is SGDLS and CDR2 is YYNGEE. This CDR3 is built from 13 residues. The CDR3 loop reads CASSAPDTDTQYF. The CDR3 nucleotides read TGTGCCAGCAGCGCCCCTGACACAGATACGCAGTATTTT.